A single sample gave rise to the 20 T cell receptor beta chains below, sequenced in a study of siplizumab effects on memory and regulatory T cells. Clones were read by immunoSEQ multiplex PCR, and TCRdb kept only the in-frame ones, dropping some. Altogether approximately 94,000 clones are present, around 92% being singletons, with the ten largest covering 0.13% to 0.15%. Sequences were obtained from CD4+ T cells sorted from blood. The receptors were sampled from a human donor in good health.

This chain links TRBV18 with TRBJ2-5; 7 nucleotides match TRBD1. CDR3 length: 14 amino acids. V gave up 3 bases and J gave up 4 bases; unmatched junction bases: 5. Germline CDR1 reads KGHSH; CDR2 reads LQKENI. The CDR3 is CASSPQTGRETQYF. The CDR3 DNA is TGTGCCAGCTCACCCCAGACAGGGCGAGAGACCCAGTACTTC.

V usage is TRBV7-6 and J usage is TRBJ1-2, with a possible D match to TRBD1 (5 bases). Trimming shortened V by 6 bases and J by 7 bases, and 18 bases separated the two germline ends. CDR1 is SGHVS, CDR2 FNYEAQ, per germline. The CDR3 is 14 residues long. The CDR3 coding sequence is TGTGCCAGCAGTCAGACAAGCCAGGGATCTGGCTACACCTTC. Encoded protein: CASSQTSQGSGYTF.

The V call is TRBV19, the J call TRBJ2-3; D is undetermined. The CDR3 has 15 residues. CDR1 LNHDA and CDR2 SQIVND come from the germline V gene (reference sequence). Trimming cost V 11 bases and J 0 bases, with 18 bases left between them. The CDR3 is CASRVGPTSTDTQYF. CDR3 DNA: TGTGCCTCCCGGGTAGGACCCACTAGCACAGATACGCAGTATTTT.

V and J are TRBV5-1 and TRBJ2-3, with D perhaps assigned TRBD1 or TRBD2 (5 bases each). V lost 4 bases and J 0 bases, leaving 9 bases between the germline ends. The CDR3 is 14 residues long. The germline CDR1 and CDR2 sequences are SGHRS and YFSETQ. CDR3 sequence: CASSNRDSTDTQYF. The CDR3 DNA follows: TGCGCCAGCAGCAACCGGGACAGCACAGATACGCAGTATTTT. The full variable domain, completed using reference TRBV5-1 and TRBJ2-3, is KAGVTQTPRYLIKTRGQQVTLSCSPISGHRSVSWYQQTPGQGLQFLFEYFSETQRNKGNFPGRFSGRQFSNSRSEMNVSTLELGDSALYLCASSNRDSTDTQYFGPGTRLTVL.

V and J are TRBV11-2 and TRBJ2-3, with D unclear. Between the trimmed V and J ends, which lost 3 bases and 3 bases, there was a span of 4 bases. CDR1 is SGHAT, CDR2 FQNNGV, per germline. The CDR3 spans 12 residues. The CDR3: CASSLDTDTQYF. CDR3 in DNA: TGTGCCAGCAGCTTGGATACAGATACGCAGTATTTT.

The J gene is TRBJ1-1, the V gene TRBV6-4; D ambiguous. V lost 0 bases to trimming and J lost 1 base, with 6 bases between them. Germline loops: CDR1 MRHNA, CDR2 SNTAGT. The CDR3 length is 14 residues. The CDR3, as DNA: TGTGCCAGCAGTGACTCAGCAGGGAACACTGAAGCTTTCTTT. Translating it yields CASSDSAGNTEAFF.

The chain combines TRBV28 with TRBJ2-7; TRBD1 matches 9 bases. This CDR3 has 15 residues. Germline loops: CDR1 MDHEN, CDR2 SYDVKM. Germline trimming cut 7 bases from V and 1 base from J; bases unmatched to any gene: 8. CDR3 region: CASTSSGTGSYEQYF. Written as DNA, the CDR3 is TGTGCCAGCACCTCCTCCGGGACAGGGTCCTACGAGCAGTACTTC.

V gene TRBV11-2 combines with J gene TRBJ1-4; D is ambiguous. Trimming removed 1 base at V and 3 bases at J, with 9 bases between. Germline CDR1 reads SGHAT; CDR2 reads FQNNGV. There are 15 residues in the CDR3. CDR3 residues: CASSLAAGSNEKLFF. The CDR3 DNA is TGTGCCAGCAGCTTAGCTGCCGGGTCTAATGAAAAACTGTTTTTT.

The chain has TRBV7-3 and TRBJ2-3; D uncertain. V was pared by 3 bases and J by 0 bases, with 7 bases between. Germline V gene data show CDR1 as SGHTA and CDR2 as FQGTGA. The CDR3 spans 14 residues. The CDR3 sequence: CASSFAYSTDTQYF. CDR3 sequence (DNA): TGTGCCAGCAGCTTTGCGTATAGCACAGATACGCAGTATTTT.

The genes are TRBV15 and TRBJ1-2; D is uncertain. The CDR3 runs to 17 residues. Trimming cost V 2 bases and J 2 bases, with 18 bases left between them. Germline-derived CDR1 and CDR2 are LNHNV and YYDKDF (reference sequence). DNA for the CDR3: TGTGCCACCAGCAGAACTATTGGAACACTCTCAAACTATGGCTACACCTTC. Translation gives CATSRTIGTLSNYGYTF.

The chain is built from TRBV5-6 and TRBJ1-6; a weak D match, TRBD1 (5 bases). The CDR3 extends over 14 amino acids. Between the trimmed V and J ends, which lost 4 bases and 8 bases, there was a span of 13 bases. Germline CDR1 and CDR2: SGHDT and YYEEEE. Here the CDR3 reads CASSGDPRDSPLHF. The CDR3 bases are TGTGCCAGCAGCGGGGACCCGAGGGATTCACCCCTCCACTTT.

V usage is TRBV5-1 and J usage is TRBJ2-5, with TRBD1 matching 10 bases. The CDR3 covers 15 residues. The V gene's germline CDR1 is SGHRS and CDR2 YFSETQ. The ends lost 0 bases at V and 5 bases at J; junction bases unmatched: 4. CDR3 protein: CASSLGQGARETQYF. The CDR3 bases are TGCGCCAGCAGCTTGGGACAGGGGGCCCGGGAGACCCAGTACTTC.

Concerning this clone itself: One end of the junction varies from germline; a read error may be responsible. The chain uses TRBV5-1 and TRBJ2-5, with TRBD2 as a possible D gene (7 bases). Looked up from germline, CDR1 is SGHRS and CDR2 is YFSETQ. CDR3 length equals 15 residues. For the CDR3, the DNA is TGCGCCAGCAGTTCGACTGCGGGGGCCCAAGGGACCCAGTACTTC. Translated: CASSSTAGAQGTQYF.

V gene TRBV5-4 combines with J gene TRBJ1-1; unclear D gene. The V end was cut by 7 bases, the J end by 6 bases, with 10 bases between. Germline V lookup: CDR1 SGHNT, CDR2 YYREEE (reference sequence). CDR3 size: 11 residues. This CDR3 reads CASSGRAEAFF. CDR3 nucleotides: TGTGCCAGCTCGGGTCGGGCTGAAGCTTTCTTT.

The rearrangement links TRBV11-2 to TRBJ1-6; D perhaps matches TRBD1 (5 bases). The V end lost 3 bases, the J end lost 7 bases, and 10 bases lay between the germline ends. The germline CDR1 and CDR2 sequences are SGHAT and FQNNGV. This CDR3 has 14 residues. Here the CDR3 reads CASSFLGVNSPLHF. CDR3 sequence (DNA): TGTGCCAGCAGCTTCCTAGGGGTAAATTCACCCCTCCACTTT.

This clone was detected only once. The chain uses TRBV7-3 and TRBJ1-4; D call uncertain. The V gene's germline CDR1 is SGHTA and CDR2 FQGTGA. This CDR3 has 17 amino acids. V was trimmed by 1 base and J by 7 bases, leaving 19 bases between them. CDR3 nucleotide sequence: TGTGCCAGCAGCTTAATGCGAGATACTCAGGCGGGTGAAAAACTGTTTTTT. Its protein product is CASSLMRDTQAGEKLFF.

V usage is TRBV5-4 and J usage is TRBJ2-7; 8 nucleotides line up with TRBD1. Per germline, CDR1 SGHNT and CDR2 YYREEE (reference sequence). V dropped 1 base and J dropped 7; count of bases not matched to a gene: 7. This CDR3 comprises 14 residues. The CDR3 DNA reads TGTGCCAGCAGCTTGCCAGGGGGCGCGAAAGAGCAGTACTTC. Translated: CASSLPGGAKEQYF.

This chain joins TRBV9 and TRBJ1-1, with D possibly being TRBD1 (5 bases). This CDR3 is built from 13 residues. Trimming took 4 bases from V and 5 from J, leaving 12 bases between them. Germline values: CDR1 SGDLS, CDR2 YYNGEE. CDR3 sequence: CASSRVGGTEAFF. CDR3 DNA: TGTGCCAGCAGCCGTGTCGGGGGGACTGAAGCTTTCTTT. The full variable domain, rest sourced from reference TRBV9 and TRBJ1-1, is DSGVTQTPKHLITATGQRVTLRCSPRSGDLSVYWYQQSLDQGLQFLIQYYNGEERAKGNILERFSAQQFPDLHSELNLSSLELGDSALYFCASSRVGGTEAFFGQGTRLTVV.

The chain joins TRBV30 to TRBJ1-1; D ambiguous. Trimming took off 2 bases at V and 6 bases at J, with 10 bases between the two ends. CDR3 length equals 12 residues. The germline gives CDR1 GTSNPN, CDR2 SVGIG (reference sequence). CDR3 nucleotides: TGTGCCTGGAGTCGTAAGGTCGCTGAAGCTTTCTTT. This encodes CAWSRKVAEAFF. The full variable domain, its missing parts supplied by reference TRBV30 and TRBJ1-1, is SQTIHQWPATLVQPVGSPLSLECTVEGTSNPNLYWYRQAAGRGLQLLFYSVGIGQISSEVPQNLSASRPQDRQFILSSKKLLLSDSGFYLCAWSRKVAEAFFGQGTRLTVV.

This sequence joins TRBV28 and TRBJ2-2; a weak D match, TRBD1 (5 bases). Trimming took 3 bases from V and 7 from J, leaving 6 bases between them. Per the germline V gene, CDR1 is MDHEN and CDR2 is SYDVKM. The CDR3 has 12 residues. Here the CDR3 reads CASSLGHGELFF. Here the CDR3 DNA reads TGTGCCAGCAGTTTGGGGCACGGGGAGCTGTTTTTT.